This is a list of T cell receptor beta chains from one sample in a study of cytomegalovirus exposure and HLA in healthy donors. TCRdb's table, derived via immunoSEQ multiplex PCR, lists solely in-frame clones and lacks some. Its clone listing holds 100,000 to 150,000 clones. The specimen was PBMCs. These receptor sequences come from a man younger than 30 in good health and CMV-seronegative. Each CDR3 is given with its conserved first and last residue.

>TRBJ2-1|TRBV11-3
CASSLSGLAGEQFF
>TRBJ2-3|TRBV10-2
CASSERAGGQRDTQYF
>TRBJ2-7|TRBV7-6
CASSLELAASYEQYF
>TRBJ2-2|TRBV7-9
CASSFAPGGRTGELFF
>TRBJ1-2|TRBV28
CASSLTGGYGYTF
>TRBJ1-1|TRBV5-1
CASSRTNQGTNTEAFF
>TRBJ2-7|TRBV27
CASSPPVNRGTYEQYF
>TRBJ2-3|TRBV7-8
CASSPYLLGTDTQYF
>TRBJ1-5|TRBV19
CASSTGATGSPQHF
>TRBJ1-2|TRBV7-9
CASSSSDGYGYTF
>TRBJ1-1|TRBV5-1
CASSFGQGNTEAFF
>TRBJ2-1|TRBV19
CASCASGSSYNEQFF
>TRBJ1-1|TRBV29-1
CSVRMGGAAEAFF
>TRBJ1-5|TRBV18
CASSQTVNQPQHF
>TRBJ2-1|TRBV5-4
CASSFGGGYNEQFF
>TRBJ2-1|TRBV7-2
CASSAYIPPSPYNEQFF
>TRBJ2-1|TRBV11-2
CASSRRTSGIYNEQFF
>TRBJ2-3|TRBV5-6
CASSFSSTDTQYF
>TRBJ1-1|TRBV9
CASSVGLLNTEAFF
>TRBJ1-5|TRBV18
CASSPLGDHQPQHF
>TRBJ1-2|TRBV5-4
CASSPGPDRDVGYTF
>TRBJ2-2|TRBV6-4
CASSGTGGTGELFF
>TRBJ1-1|TRBV25-1
CASSATGSAAFF
>TRBJ2-7|TRBV7-8
CASSSLRGGADEQYF
>TRBJ2-3|TRBV6-1
CASSESGGADTQYF
>TRBJ2-5|TRBV19
CASSMTSGGAWETQYF
>TRBJ1-1|TRBV27
CASSSTGRATEAFF
>TRBJ2-3|TRBV27
CASSSKGVASTGTQYF
>TRBJ2-1|TRBV19
CASASGTVDEQFF
>TRBJ2-7|TRBV27
CASMRETGAWEQYF
>TRBJ2-1|TRBV15
CATSRDLGTGGNEQFF
>TRBJ2-7|TRBV27
CASSSTGYEQYF
>TRBJ2-3|TRBV5-1
CASSQLTSAHQYF
>TRBJ2-1|TRBV20-1
CSAKGTRKWFF
>TRBJ1-5|TRBV7-5
CARSPLGRGNQPQHF
>TRBJ1-1|TRBV5-4
CASSLKVGQGAEAFF
>TRBJ2-3|TRBV19
CASSQRGNTDTQYF
>TRBJ1-4|TRBV5-6
CASSGDSEKLFF
>TRBJ1-5|TRBV9
CASSPEGGSRQPQHF
>TRBJ1-4|TRBV6-6
CASSTAQFGRGLFF
>-|TRBV13
CASSPGTTEQYF
>TRBJ1-4|TRBV18
CASSPGQNEKLFF
>TRBJ1-1|TRBV19
CASSPEGGNTEAFF
>TRBJ1-4|TRBV7-9
CASSYEPGFGEKLFF
>TRBJ1-2|TRBV27
CASRPRTGNKNYGYTF
>TRBJ2-5|TRBV9
CASSTTGRETQYF
>TRBJ2-7|TRBV6-6
CASSYTLQGAGEQYF
>TRBJ2-1|TRBV6-5
CASSPGQGGHNEQFF
>TRBJ1-2|TRBV4-2
CASSQAGGRDGYTF
>TRBJ1-2|TRBV6-6
CASSYSGQANYGYTF
>TRBJ1-2|TRBV30
CARTREGGYTF
>TRBJ2-6|TRBV15
CATSSFRVSGANVLTF
>TRBJ1-4|TRBV5-1
CASSDRATNEKLFF
>TRBJ1-2|TRBV19
CASSIAGTGRLNYGYTF
>TRBJ1-1|TRBV7-9
CASSLAGVNTEAFF